The clone carrying this TCR beta chain was found many times. Time point denoted: persistent/refractory GD, antithyroid drugs over 5 years with positive TRAb. PBMC-derived RNA was used for the TCR library. The sample belongs to a study of regulatory T cells in long-lasting Graves disease. The V end lost 4 bases, the J end lost 4 bases, and 11 bases lay between the germline ends. The CDR3 loop spans 13 amino acids. Germline lookup yields CDR1 MDHEN and CDR2 SYDVKM. iRepertoire HTBI primers and Arm-PCR of CDR3 regions built TCR beta libraries. MiXCR, run by TCRdb on the multiplex PCR reads, gives a single entry per CDR3 protein. The sample consists of under 500,000 distinct CDR3 sequences, more than 20% of them appearing once.

The TCR sequence derives from a female donor with Graves disease. Sequenced material: peripheral blood mononuclear cells (PBMCs), taken when the disease was refractory, from a patient treated with antithyroid drugs. The chain uses TRBV28 and TRBJ2-7; no definite D call. This CDR3 reads CASSSSPQYEQYF. As DNA, the CDR3 is TGTGCCAGCAGTTCCTCTCCCCAGTACGAGCAGTACTTC.